This T cell receptor beta chain comes out of a study of T cell responses to AZD1222 COVID-19 vaccine. Study-level findings and limits: Clonal diversity was possibly underestimated; the donors were predominantly white British and more often female. Among those given AZD1222, only five to seven were seropositive at baseline.

Deletions cut 5 bases from V and 1 base from J, with 8 bases between. The germline V gene encodes CDR1 SGHTA and CDR2 FQGNSA. This CDR3 is built from 13 residues. This clone was detected only once. Its antigen is unidentified. Measured with immunoSEQ multiplex PCR; TCRdb has only the in-frame clones, and not every one. Here the sample spans 100,000 or so clones, 92% being singletons. The sequence was collected from an adult in good health. The genes are TRBV7-2 and TRBJ1-1, with D possibly TRBD1 on 6 matching bases. The source was peripheral blood, collected on day 0 of AZD1222 vaccination. CDR3 nucleotides: TGTGCCAGCAGCGGACAGCCGAACACTGAAGCTTTCTTT. Translated: CASSGQPNTEAFF.